This T cell receptor (beta chain) stems from a study of blood T cell repertoires in COVID-19. Generated by immunoSEQ multiplex PCR, the TCRdb table keeps only in-frame clones and is missing some. The sample carries around 38,000 clones, 87% recorded once. The material sequenced was peripheral blood. This receptor was identified in a man in his 60s with COVID-19, enrolled during active disease.

For the CDR3, the DNA is TGTGCCAGCAGCCTAAGTACGAACACTGAAGCTTTCTTT. The encoded protein is CASSLSTNTEAFF. The J gene is TRBJ1-1, the V gene TRBV27; D remains ambiguous. The V gene's germline CDR1 is MNHEY and CDR2 SMNVEV (reference sequence). The CDR3 totals 13 residues. Deletions cut 6 bases from V and 1 base from J, with 9 bases between.